This T cell receptor (beta chain) came from a study of T cell repertoires in cytomegalovirus infection. Study context: It was recently identified HLA-C-restricted and well-studied HLA-B-restricted CMV epitopes that the study used. Evidence of both CMV infection and a matching HLA type came from public TCR beta signatures.

V shed 8 bases, J shed 6 bases, and the junction held 16 bases outside the gene matches. CDR3 length equals 17 residues. Study outcomes and limitations: Carriage of CMV together with the relevant HLA was identifiable through cumulative public TCR beta family frequency. CMV-specific HLA-C-restricted TCR beta clonotypes dominated the ex vivo response.

TCRdb passed the reads through MiXCR, listing each CDR3 protein once. The table lists fewer than 850,000 distinct CDR3 sequences, roughly 29% of them singletons, with about 12% in the top ten. About this clonotype: Its antigen is not identified.

Sequencing was performed on cultured CD8+ T cells from PBMCs, taken from culture after CMV antigen stimulation. The clonotype comes from a human donor in good health (CMV status not recorded). Some clones in this sample may be carry-over from other donors' samples. The genes are TRBV12-3 or TRBV12-4 and TRBJ2-1; 10 bases line up with TRBD2. CDR3 residues: CASHLEAGGPPGNEQFF. DNA for the CDR3: TGTGCCAGCCATCTAGAAGCGGGGGGGCCTCCGGGCAATGAGCAGTTCTTC.